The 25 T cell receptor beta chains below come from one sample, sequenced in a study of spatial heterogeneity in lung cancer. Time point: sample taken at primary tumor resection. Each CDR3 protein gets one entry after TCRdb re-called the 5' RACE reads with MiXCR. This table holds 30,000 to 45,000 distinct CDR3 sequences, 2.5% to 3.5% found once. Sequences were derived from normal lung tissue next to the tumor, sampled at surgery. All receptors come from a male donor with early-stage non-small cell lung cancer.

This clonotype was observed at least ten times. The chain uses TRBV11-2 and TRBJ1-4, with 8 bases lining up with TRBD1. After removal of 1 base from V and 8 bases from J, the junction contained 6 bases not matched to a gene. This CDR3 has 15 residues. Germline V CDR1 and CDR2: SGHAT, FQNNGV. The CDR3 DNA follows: TGTGCCAGCAGCTTAGGCGGACAGGGAGAAGAAAAACTGTTTTTT. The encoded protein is CASSLGGQGEEKLFF. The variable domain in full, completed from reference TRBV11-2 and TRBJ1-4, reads EAGVAQSPRYKIIEKRQSVAFWCNPISGHATLYWYQQILGQGPKLLIQFQNNGVVDDSQLPKDRFSAERLKGVDSTLKIQPAKLEDSAVYLCASSLGGQGEEKLFFGSGTQLSVL.

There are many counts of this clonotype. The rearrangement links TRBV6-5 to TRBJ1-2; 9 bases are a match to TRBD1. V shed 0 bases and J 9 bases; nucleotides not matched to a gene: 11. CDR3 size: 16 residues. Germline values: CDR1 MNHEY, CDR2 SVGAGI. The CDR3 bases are TGTGCCAGCAGTTACTCGCGGACAGGGGATGGGTCTAGCTACACCTTC. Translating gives CASSYSRTGDGSSYTF.

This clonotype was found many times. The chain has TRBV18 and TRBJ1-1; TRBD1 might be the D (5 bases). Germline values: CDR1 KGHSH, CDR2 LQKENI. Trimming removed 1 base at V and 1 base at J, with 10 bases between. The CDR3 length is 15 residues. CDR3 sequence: CASSPRGPKNTEAFF. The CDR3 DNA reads TGTGCCAGCTCACCACGGGGACCAAAGAACACTGAAGCTTTCTTT.

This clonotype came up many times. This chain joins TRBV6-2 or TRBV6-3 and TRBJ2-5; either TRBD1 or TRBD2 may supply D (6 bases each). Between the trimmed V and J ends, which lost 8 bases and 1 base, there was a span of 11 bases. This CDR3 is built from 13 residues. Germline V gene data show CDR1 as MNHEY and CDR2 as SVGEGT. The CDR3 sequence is CASGGRLQETQYF. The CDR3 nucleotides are TGTGCCAGCGGGGGGCGGCTCCAAGAGACCCAGTACTTC.

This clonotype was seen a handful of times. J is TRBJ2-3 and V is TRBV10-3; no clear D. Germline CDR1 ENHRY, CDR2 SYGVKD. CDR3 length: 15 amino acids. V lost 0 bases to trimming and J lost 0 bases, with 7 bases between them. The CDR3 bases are TGTGCCATCAGTGAGTCGGGCTCTAGCACAGATACGCAGTATTTT. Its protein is CAISESGSSTDTQYF.

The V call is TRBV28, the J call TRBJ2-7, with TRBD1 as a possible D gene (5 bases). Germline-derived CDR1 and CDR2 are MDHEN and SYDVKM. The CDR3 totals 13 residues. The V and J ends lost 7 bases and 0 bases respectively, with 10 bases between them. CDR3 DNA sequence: TGTGCCAGCACAGGGCAGGACTCCTACGAGCAGTACTTC. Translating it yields CASTGQDSYEQYF.

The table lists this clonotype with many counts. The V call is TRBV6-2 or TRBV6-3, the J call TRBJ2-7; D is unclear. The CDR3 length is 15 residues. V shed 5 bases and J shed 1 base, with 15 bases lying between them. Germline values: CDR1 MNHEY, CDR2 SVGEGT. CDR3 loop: CASSVKETRSYEQYF. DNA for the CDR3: TGTGCCAGCAGTGTAAAGGAGACAAGATCCTACGAGCAGTACTTC.

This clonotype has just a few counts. The CDR3 here is CASSFRMGGHGQPQHF. CDR3 coding DNA: TGTGCCAGCAGTTTTCGTATGGGGGGGCATGGTCAGCCCCAGCATTTT. The rearrangement uses TRBV28 and TRBJ1-5; TRBD1 might be the D (6 bases). The CDR3 consists of 16 residues. CDR1 and CDR2 from the germline V gene are MDHEN and SYDVKM. Trimming shortened V by 3 bases and J by 6 bases, and 18 bases separated the two germline ends.

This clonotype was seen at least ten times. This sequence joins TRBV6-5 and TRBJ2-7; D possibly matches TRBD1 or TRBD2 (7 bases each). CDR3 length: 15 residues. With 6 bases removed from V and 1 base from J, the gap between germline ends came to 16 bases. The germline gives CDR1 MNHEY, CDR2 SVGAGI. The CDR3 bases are TGTGCCAGCAGCCCTAGCAGGGGGGGGTCCTACGAGCAGTACTTC. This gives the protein CASSPSRGGSYEQYF.

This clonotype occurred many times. CDR3 bases: TGCAGCGTTGGACTAGCGGGAGGCGAGCAGTACTTC. Protein: CSVGLAGGEQYF. The gene calls are TRBV29-1 and TRBJ2-7; 13 positions match TRBD2. The CDR3 contains 12 residues. CDR1 is SQVTM, CDR2 ANQGSEA, per germline. Trimming took 4 bases from V and 6 from J; bases not matched to a gene: 0.

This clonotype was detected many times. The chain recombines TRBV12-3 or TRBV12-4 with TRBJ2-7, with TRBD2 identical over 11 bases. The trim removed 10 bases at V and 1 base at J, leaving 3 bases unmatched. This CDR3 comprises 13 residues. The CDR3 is CATSGGWSYEQYF. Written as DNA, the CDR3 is TGTGCCACTAGCGGGGGGTGGTCCTACGAGCAGTACTTC.

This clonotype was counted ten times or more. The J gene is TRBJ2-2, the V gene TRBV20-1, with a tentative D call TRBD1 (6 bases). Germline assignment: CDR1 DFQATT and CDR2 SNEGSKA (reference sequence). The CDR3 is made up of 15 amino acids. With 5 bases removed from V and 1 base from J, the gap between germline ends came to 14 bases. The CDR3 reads CSAGIPGQNTGELFF. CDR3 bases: TGCAGTGCTGGGATTCCGGGACAGAACACCGGGGAGCTGTTTTTT.

The CDR3 region is CASSLAAGVVGYTF. As DNA, the CDR3 is TGCGCCAGCAGCTTGGCCGCAGGGGTAGTGGGCTACACCTTC. The chain joins TRBV5-1 to TRBJ1-2; D may be TRBD1 (6 bases). The germline V and J ends were trimmed by 0 bases and 8 bases, with 14 bases remaining between them. Germline-derived CDR1 and CDR2 are SGHRS and YFSETQ. There are 14 residues in the CDR3.

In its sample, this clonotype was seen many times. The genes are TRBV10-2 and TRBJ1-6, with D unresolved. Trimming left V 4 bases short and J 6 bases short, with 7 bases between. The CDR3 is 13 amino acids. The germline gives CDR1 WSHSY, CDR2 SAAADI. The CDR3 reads CASSGAANSPLHF. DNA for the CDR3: TGCGCCAGCAGTGGGGCAGCTAATTCACCCCTCCACTTT.

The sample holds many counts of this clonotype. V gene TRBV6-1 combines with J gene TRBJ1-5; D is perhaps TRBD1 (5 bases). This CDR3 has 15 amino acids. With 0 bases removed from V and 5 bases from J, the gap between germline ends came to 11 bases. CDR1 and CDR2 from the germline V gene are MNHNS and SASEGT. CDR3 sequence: CASSEALQGHQPQHF. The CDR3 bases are TGTGCCAGCAGTGAAGCGCTTCAGGGCCATCAGCCCCAGCATTTT.

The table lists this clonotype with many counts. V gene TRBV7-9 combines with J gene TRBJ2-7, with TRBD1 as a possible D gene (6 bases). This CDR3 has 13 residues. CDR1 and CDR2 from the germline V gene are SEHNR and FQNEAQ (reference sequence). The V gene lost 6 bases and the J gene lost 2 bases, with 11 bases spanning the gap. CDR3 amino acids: CASSGQITYEQYF. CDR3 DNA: TGTGCCAGCAGTGGACAGATAACCTACGAGCAGTACTTC.

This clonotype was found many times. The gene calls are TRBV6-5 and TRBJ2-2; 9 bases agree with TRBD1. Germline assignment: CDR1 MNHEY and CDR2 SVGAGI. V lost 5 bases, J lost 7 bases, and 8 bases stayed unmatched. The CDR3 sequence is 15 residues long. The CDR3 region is CASSLSGQGLGELFF. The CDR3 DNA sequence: TGTGCCAGCAGTCTTTCGGGACAGGGTCTCGGGGAGCTGTTTTTT.

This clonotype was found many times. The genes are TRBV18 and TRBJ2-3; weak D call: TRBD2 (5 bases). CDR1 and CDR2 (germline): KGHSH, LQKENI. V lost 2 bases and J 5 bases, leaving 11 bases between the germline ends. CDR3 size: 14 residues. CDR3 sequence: CASSPTGVIDTQYF. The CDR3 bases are TGTGCCAGCTCACCAACCGGGGTTATAGATACGCAGTATTTT.

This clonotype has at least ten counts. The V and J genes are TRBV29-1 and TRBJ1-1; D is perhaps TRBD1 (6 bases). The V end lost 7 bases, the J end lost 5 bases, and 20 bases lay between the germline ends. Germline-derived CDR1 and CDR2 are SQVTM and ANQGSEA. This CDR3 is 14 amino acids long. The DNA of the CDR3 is TGCAGCGCTAACGGAGGGCTGGGGGCGACTGAAGCTTTCTTT. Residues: CSANGGLGATEAFF.

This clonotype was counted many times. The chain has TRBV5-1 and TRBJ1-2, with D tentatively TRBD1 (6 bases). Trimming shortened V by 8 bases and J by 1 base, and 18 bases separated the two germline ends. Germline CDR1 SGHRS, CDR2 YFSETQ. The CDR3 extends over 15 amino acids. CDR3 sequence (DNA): TGCGCCAGTAAGGGAGGGGGAGAGGTTAACTATGGCTACACCTTC. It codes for CASKGGGEVNYGYTF.

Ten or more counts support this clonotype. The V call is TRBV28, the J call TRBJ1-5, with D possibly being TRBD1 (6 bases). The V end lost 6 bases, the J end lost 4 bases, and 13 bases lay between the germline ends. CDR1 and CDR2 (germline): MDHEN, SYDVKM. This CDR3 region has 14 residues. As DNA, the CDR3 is TGTGCCAGCAGCCTCAGGGGATTTAATCAGCCCCAGCATTTT. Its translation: CASSLRGFNQPQHF.

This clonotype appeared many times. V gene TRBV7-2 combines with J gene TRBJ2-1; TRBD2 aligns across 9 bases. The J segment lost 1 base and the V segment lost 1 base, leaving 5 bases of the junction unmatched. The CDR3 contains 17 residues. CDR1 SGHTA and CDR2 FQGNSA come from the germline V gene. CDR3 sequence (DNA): TGTGCCAGCAGCTTAGTCCGCAGCGGGGGGTCCTACAATGAGCAGTTCTTC. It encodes CASSLVRSGGSYNEQFF.

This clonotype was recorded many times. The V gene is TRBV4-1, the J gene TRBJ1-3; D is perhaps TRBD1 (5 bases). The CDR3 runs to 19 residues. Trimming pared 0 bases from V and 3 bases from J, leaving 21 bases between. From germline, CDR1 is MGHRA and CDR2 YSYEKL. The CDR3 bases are TGCGCCAGCAGCCAAGAAGGTGCATTCAGGGCTGGGGTTGGAAACACCATATATTTT. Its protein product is CASSQEGAFRAGVGNTIYF.

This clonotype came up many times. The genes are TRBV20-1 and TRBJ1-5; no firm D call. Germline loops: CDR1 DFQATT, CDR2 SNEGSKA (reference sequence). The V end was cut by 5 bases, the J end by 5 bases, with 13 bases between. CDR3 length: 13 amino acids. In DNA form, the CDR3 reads TGCAGTGCTGTTGGAGGAGACTATCAGCCCCAGCATTTT. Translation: CSAVGGDYQPQHF.

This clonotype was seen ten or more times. For the CDR3, the DNA is TGCAGCGTTGCGGGACAGAGCTCCTACGAGCAGTACTTC. It is translated as CSVAGQSSYEQYF. The chain carries TRBV29-1 and TRBJ2-7; 7 nucleotides align to TRBD1. Germline V lookup: CDR1 SQVTM, CDR2 ANQGSEA. The CDR3 totals 13 residues. V was clipped by 4 bases and J by 0 bases; unmatched bases: 3.